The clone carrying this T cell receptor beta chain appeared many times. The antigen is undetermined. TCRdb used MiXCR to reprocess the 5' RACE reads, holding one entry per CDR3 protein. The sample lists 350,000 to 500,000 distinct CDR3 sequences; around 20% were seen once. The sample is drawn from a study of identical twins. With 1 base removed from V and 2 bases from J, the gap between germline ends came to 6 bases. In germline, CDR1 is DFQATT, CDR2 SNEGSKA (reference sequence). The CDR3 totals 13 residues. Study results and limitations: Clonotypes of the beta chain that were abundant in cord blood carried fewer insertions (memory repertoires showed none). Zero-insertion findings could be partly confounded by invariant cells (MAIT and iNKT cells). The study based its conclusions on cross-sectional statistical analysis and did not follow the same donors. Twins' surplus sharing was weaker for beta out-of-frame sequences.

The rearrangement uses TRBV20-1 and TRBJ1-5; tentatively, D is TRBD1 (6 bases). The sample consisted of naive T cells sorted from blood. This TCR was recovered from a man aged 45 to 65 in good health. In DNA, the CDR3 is TGCAGTGCTAGAGGGACAGGCAATCAGCCCCAGCATTTT. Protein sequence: CSARGTGNQPQHF.